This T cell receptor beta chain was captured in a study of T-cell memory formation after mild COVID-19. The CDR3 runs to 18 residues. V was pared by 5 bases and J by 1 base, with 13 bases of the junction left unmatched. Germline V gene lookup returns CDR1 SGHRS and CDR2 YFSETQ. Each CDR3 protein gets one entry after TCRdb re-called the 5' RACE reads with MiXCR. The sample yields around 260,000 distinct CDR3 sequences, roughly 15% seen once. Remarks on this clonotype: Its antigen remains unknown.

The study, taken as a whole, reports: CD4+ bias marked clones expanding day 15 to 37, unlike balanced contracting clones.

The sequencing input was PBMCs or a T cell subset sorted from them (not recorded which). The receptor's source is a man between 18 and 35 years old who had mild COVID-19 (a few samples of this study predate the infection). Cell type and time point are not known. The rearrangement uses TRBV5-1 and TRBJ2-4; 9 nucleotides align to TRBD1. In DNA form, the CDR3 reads TGCGCCAGCAGACCAAGACCGACAGGGGGACGTGCCAAAAACATTCAGTACTTC. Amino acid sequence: CASRPRPTGGRAKNIQYF.